Following are 16 T cell receptor beta chains from one sample sequenced in a study of blood T cell repertoires in COVID-19. The data were produced by immunoSEQ multiplex PCR, yet TCRdb's version contains in-frame clones alone and is incomplete. The sample lists 300,000 to 350,000 clones, 75% to 90% occurring once. The material sequenced was PBMCs or T cells enriched from blood (not recorded which). The receptor set was obtained from a man in his thirties or forties who had recovered from COVID-19.

The chain combines TRBV7-3 with TRBJ2-3, with D unresolved. Trimming pared 1 base from V and 0 bases from J, leaving 11 bases between. CDR3 length equals 16 residues. Germline CDR1 reads SGHTA; CDR2 reads FQGTGA. CDR3 in amino acids: CASSLSASSSTDTQYF. The CDR3 bases are TGTGCCAGCAGCTTAAGCGCTTCATCTAGCACAGATACGCAGTATTTT.

The genes are TRBV10-1 and TRBJ2-5, with 9 bases that match TRBD2. CDR1 WNHNN and CDR2 SYGVQD come from the germline V gene (reference sequence). V was clipped by 6 bases and J by 2 bases; unmatched bases: 7. The CDR3 contains 15 residues. The CDR3 DNA reads as TGCGCCAGCAGAATAGCGGGGGAGCTACAAGAGACCCAGTACTTC. This codes for CASRIAGELQETQYF.

The chain recombines TRBV9 with TRBJ1-1; TRBD1 matches at 8 bases. The CDR3 has 14 amino acids. Germline loops: CDR1 SGDLS, CDR2 YYNGEE. Trimming took 3 bases from V and 5 from J; bases not matched to a gene: 6. CDR3 loop: CASSARQGRTEAFF. Written as DNA, the CDR3 is TGTGCCAGCAGCGCTAGACAGGGGAGAACTGAAGCTTTCTTT.

V and J are TRBV7-9 and TRBJ1-2; 9 positions match TRBD1. Germline loops: CDR1 SEHNR, CDR2 FQNEAQ (reference sequence). V lost 1 base, J lost 0 bases, and 0 bases stayed unmatched. This CDR3 contains 15 residues. The CDR3 sequence: CASSLGQGANYGYTF. CDR3 DNA sequence: TGTGCCAGCAGCTTAGGACAGGGGGCTAACTATGGCTACACCTTC.

The rearrangement links TRBV3-1 (or the pseudogene TRBV3-2) to TRBJ2-6; D ambiguous. This CDR3 has 13 amino acids. Germline V gene lookup returns CDR1 LGHDT and CDR2 YNNKEL (reference sequence). Trimming removed 6 bases at V and 1 base at J, with 4 bases between. CDR3 nucleotides: TGTGCCAGCAGTCTATCTGGGGCCAACGTCCTGACTTTC. Amino acid sequence: CASSLSGANVLTF.

This clone was counted a single time. The V gene is TRBV6-5, the J gene TRBJ1-2, with TRBD1 matching over 7 bases. V lost 8 bases, J lost 4 bases, and 10 bases stayed unmatched. The CDR3 runs to 14 residues. Germline V gene data show CDR1 as MNHEY and CDR2 as SVGAGI. CDR3 sequence reads: CASLNRGVGYGYTF. CDR3 DNA sequence: TGTGCCAGCTTGAACAGGGGAGTCGGCTATGGCTACACCTTC.

CDR3 loop: CASSQADRGSFEKLFF. Written as DNA, the CDR3 is TGCGCCAGCAGCCAAGCTGACAGGGGGTCTTTTGAAAAACTGTTTTTT. This rearrangement joins TRBV4-1 to TRBJ1-4; 9 bases map to TRBD1. V dropped 1 base and J dropped 7; count of bases not matched to a gene: 7. Germline CDR1 MGHRA, CDR2 YSYEKL. The CDR3 loop spans 16 amino acids.

CDR3: CASSLDGRSNEKLFF. CDR3 bases: TGTGCCAGCAGCTTAGATGGCAGGTCGAATGAAAAACTGTTTTTT. The chain combines TRBV7-9 with TRBJ1-4; no firm D call. V gave up 1 base and J gave up 5 bases, with 11 bases separating them. The CDR3 totals 15 residues. Germline CDR1 and CDR2: SEHNR and FQNEAQ (reference sequence).

The J gene is TRBJ2-7, the V gene TRBV9; TRBD1 matches 7 bases. There are 14 residues in the CDR3. The junction had 3 bases not matched to a gene; V was cut back by 0 bases and J by 3 bases. Germline V gene sequence: CDR1 SGDLS, CDR2 YYNGEE. This CDR3 is CASSVGRDSYEQYF. The CDR3 nucleotides read TGTGCCAGCAGCGTAGGTCGGGACAGCTACGAGCAGTACTTC.

A single count supports this clone. The chain is built from TRBV9 and TRBJ1-5, with a weak D call TRBD1 (6 bases). V lost 3 bases, J lost 1 base, and 11 bases lay in between. The CDR3 extends over 15 amino acids. Germline-derived CDR1 and CDR2 are SGDLS and YYNGEE. The CDR3 DNA reads as TGTGCCAGCAGCGAACCCGGACAGAGCAATCAGCCCCAGCATTTT. Its translation is CASSEPGQSNQPQHF.

The chain employs TRBV5-1 and TRBJ1-2, with D perhaps matching TRBD1 (5 bases). The germline gives CDR1 SGHRS, CDR2 YFSETQ. The CDR3 runs to 13 residues. Trimming shortened V by 3 bases and J by 5 bases, and 11 bases separated the two germline ends. The CDR3 DNA reads as TGCGCCAGCAGCTACGGGGGATCATATGGCTACACCTTC. This codes for CASSYGGSYGYTF.

The rearrangement joins TRBV6-1 to TRBJ1-1; D is ambiguous. The germline V and J ends were trimmed by 2 bases and 1 base, with 20 bases remaining between them. Per the germline V gene, CDR1 is MNHNS and CDR2 is SASEGT. The CDR3 loop spans 18 amino acids. CDR3 in DNA: TGTGCCAGCAGTGAAATGCTGGGAGGCTTGTACGGGAACACTGAAGCTTTCTTT. Translated: CASSEMLGGLYGNTEAFF.

The V and J genes are TRBV24-1 and TRBJ2-1, with D possibly matching TRBD2 (6 bases). CDR1 is KGHDR and CDR2 is SFDVKD in the germline V gene. This CDR3 spans 16 amino acids. The V end lost 4 bases, the J end lost 0 bases, and 12 bases lay between the germline ends. CDR3 DNA: TGTGCCACCAGTGACCCCGACGGGAGCTCCTACAATGAGCAGTTCTTC. Residues: CATSDPDGSSYNEQFF.

The chain couples TRBV5-1 to TRBJ2-7; 8 positions agree with TRBD1. The CDR3 has 14 residues. J gave up 3 bases and V 2 bases, and 4 bases lay outside the gene matches. Germline V gene sequence: CDR1 SGHRS, CDR2 YFSETQ. The CDR3 nucleotides are TGCGCCAGCAGCTTTGACAGGGGAGACTACGAGCAGTACTTC. Translating it yields CASSFDRGDYEQYF.

V and J are TRBV19 and TRBJ1-2; no definite D call. Germline loops: CDR1 LNHDA, CDR2 SQIVND (reference sequence). This CDR3 region has 14 residues. V gave up 3 bases and J gave up 4 bases, with 12 bases separating them. This CDR3 is CASSIVQATYGYTF. The CDR3 DNA sequence: TGTGCCAGTAGTATCGTGCAGGCCACCTATGGCTACACCTTC.

This chain connects TRBV7-6 to TRBJ2-7; TRBD2 matches at 10 bases. This CDR3 comprises 16 residues. CDR1 and CDR2 from the germline V gene are SGHVS and FNYEAQ. V was pared by 0 bases and J by 3 bases, with 5 bases of the junction left unmatched. The CDR3 nucleotides read TGTGCCAGCAGCTTAGCGCCTAGCGGGGGAGTCTACGAGCAGTACTTC. Encoded protein: CASSLAPSGGVYEQYF.